This T cell receptor (beta chain) was observed in a study of T cells after yellow fever vaccination. Only a few counts were recorded for this clonotype. Its cognate antigen is unknown. J gave up 2 bases and V 2 bases, and 2 bases lay outside the gene matches. The germline CDR1 and CDR2 sequences are KGHSH and LQKENI. CDR3 size: 14 residues. TCRdb re-derived calls from the 5' RACE reads in MiXCR, one entry per CDR3 protein. The sample carries 300,000 to 400,000 distinct CDR3 sequences, 9.5% to 15% recorded once. Study results and caveats: Most primary-vaccination clones recurred post-booster (approximately 96% CD4, 88% CD8). FACS-sorted repertoires could harbor abundant contaminating bulk-population clonotypes.

The J gene is TRBJ2-7, the V gene TRBV18; 8 bases agree with TRBD1. Sequenced here: CD4+ T cells sorted from PBMCs, sampled 15 days after the yellow fever booster vaccination. The TCR sequence derives from a man in his late teens or twenties who received the YFV17D yellow fever vaccine. CDR3 DNA sequence: TGTGCCAGCTCACCAAACAGGGGGACCTACGAGCAGTACTTC. Translated, it gives CASSPNRGTYEQYF.